One and the same sample provided the 20 T cell receptor beta chains below, sequenced in a study of a mutant IDH1 vaccine in newly diagnosed glioma (dated by TCRdb to the early 2020s). Library construction relied on the immunoSEQ multiplex PCR assay. TCRdb mirrors the immuneACCESS table, restricted to in-frame sequences. Some clones are absent from its copies; in checked studies, under half trace to an unresolved V gene, and the reason for the others is unknown. The sample contains about 50,000 clones, around 94% of them found a single time. 2% to 2.5% of the sample is taken by the ten largest. Which antigens these TCRs recognize remains unknown. Interpreted using the paper, the time point label stands for: week 35, safety follow-up. A 20-mer mutant IDH1 peptide at 300 micrograms in Montanide made up each vaccine dose, which was injected subcutaneously together with topical imiquimod. The sequencing used PBMCs, collected from a glioma patient whose treatment included an IDH1 peptide vaccine. These TCRs come from a man aged 50-59 years with glioma.

In its sample, this clone was seen once. The chain carries TRBV7-9 and TRBJ2-1; TRBD2 aligns across 8 bases. V lost 4 bases, J lost 4 bases, and 6 bases stayed unmatched. The CDR3 is 15 amino acids. Germline lookup yields CDR1 SEHNR and CDR2 FQNEAQ (reference sequence). CDR3 sequence (DNA): TGTGCCAGCAGCTCCCTTACGGGAGGGTACAATGAGCAGTTCTTC. It yields the protein CASSSLTGGYNEQFF. The complete variable domain, with remaining parts taken from reference TRBV7-9 and TRBJ2-1, reads DTGVSQNPRHKITKRGQNVTFRCDPISEHNRLYWYRQTLGQGPEFLTYFQNEAQLEKSRLLSDRFSAERPKGSFSTLEIQRTEQGDSAMYLCASSSLTGGYNEQFFGPGTRLTVL.

In regard to this clone: A junction end diverges from the germline sequence, so it may reflect a read error. The DNA of the CDR3 is TGTGCTAGCAGCGGGGGAGAGACCCAGTACTTC. Translating gives CASSGGETQYF. The chain recombines TRBV7-7 with TRBJ2-5; TRBD2 matches 8 bases. CDR1 is SSHAT and CDR2 is FNYEAQ in the germline V gene (reference sequence). The CDR3 has 11 residues. The variable domain in full, completed from reference TRBV7-7 and TRBJ2-5, reads GAGVSQSPRYKVTKRGQDVTLRCDPISSHATLYWYQQALGQGPEFLTYFNYEAQPDKSGLPSDRFSAERPEGSISTLTIQRTEQRDSAMYRCASSGGETQYFGPGTRLLVL.

The genes are TRBV6-6 and TRBJ2-1; 9 bases map to TRBD2. This CDR3 has 14 residues. J was trimmed by 8 bases and V by 6 bases; bases with no gene match: 8. Germline CDR1 is MNHNY and CDR2 is SVGAGI (reference sequence). The CDR3 protein is CASRREGMVDEQFF. In DNA, the CDR3 is TGTGCCAGCAGGCGGGAGGGCATGGTGGATGAGCAGTTCTTC.

This chain connects TRBV9 to TRBJ2-7, with TRBD1 matching over 10 bases. Germline CDR1 SGDLS, CDR2 YYNGEE. Unmatched junction bases numbered 6, after V lost 4 bases and J lost 2 bases. This CDR3 contains 15 residues. Written as DNA, the CDR3 is TGTGCCAGCAGCCCCCGACAGGGGGCGGCCTACGAGCAGTACTTC. This encodes CASSPRQGAAYEQYF.

The rearrangement uses TRBV6-5 and TRBJ2-1; 12 bases agree with TRBD2. The V gene's germline CDR1 is MNHEY and CDR2 SVGAGI. V shed 6 bases, J shed 7 bases, and the junction held 7 bases outside the gene matches. The CDR3 is made up of 15 amino acids. CDR3 sequence: CASSPSGGAGNEQFF. CDR3 DNA: TGTGCCAGCAGCCCTAGCGGGGGGGCGGGAAATGAGCAGTTCTTC.

This sequence joins TRBV19 and TRBJ2-1; 7 bases are shared with TRBD2. V was clipped by 8 bases and J by 4 bases; unmatched bases: 8. The CDR3 contains 14 residues. Per the germline V gene, CDR1 is LNHDA and CDR2 is SQIVND (reference sequence). The CDR3 sequence: CASEVSSGYNEQFF. The DNA for the CDR3 is TGTGCCAGTGAGGTGTCTAGCGGATACAATGAGCAGTTCTTC. The full variable domain, completed using reference TRBV19 and TRBJ2-1, is DGGITQSPKYLFRKEGQNVTLSCEQNLNHDAMYWYRQDPGQGLRLIYYSQIVNDFQKGDIAEGYSVSREKKESFPLTVTSAQKNPTAFYLCASEVSSGYNEQFFGPGTRLTVL.

The chain joins TRBV9 to TRBJ1-4; the match to TRBD1 covers 7 bases. Germline V CDR1 and CDR2: SGDLS, YYNGEE. Trimming cost V 7 bases and J 7 bases; bases outside gene matches: 7. The CDR3 has 13 residues. This CDR3 is CASARQGGEKLFF. CDR3 nucleotide sequence: TGTGCCAGCGCCAGACAGGGTGGTGAAAAACTGTTTTTT.

The rearrangement joins TRBV7-9 to TRBJ1-5, with D possibly being TRBD1 (5 bases). Germline V CDR1 and CDR2: SEHNR, FQNEAQ (reference sequence). The V gene lost 5 bases and the J gene lost 5 bases, with 13 bases spanning the gap. There are 14 residues in the CDR3. The CDR3 loop reads CASSARGRDQPQHF. The CDR3 DNA is TGTGCCAGCAGCGCTAGGGGACGGGATCAGCCCCAGCATTTT.

The chain couples TRBV5-1 to TRBJ2-1, with 12 bases that match TRBD1. This CDR3 comprises 20 residues. The germline gives CDR1 SGHRS, CDR2 YFSETQ. J gave up 0 bases and V 5 bases, and 15 bases lay outside the gene matches. The CDR3 protein is CASRDGTGGPTSSSYNEQFF. The CDR3 bases are TGCGCCAGCAGGGATGGGACAGGGGGCCCGACTAGCTCCTCCTACAATGAGCAGTTCTTC. The full variable domain, completed using reference TRBV5-1 and TRBJ2-1, is KAGVTQTPRYLIKTRGQQVTLSCSPISGHRSVSWYQQTPGQGLQFLFEYFSETQRNKGNFPGRFSGRQFSNSRSEMNVSTLELGDSALYLCASRDGTGGPTSSSYNEQFFGPGTRLTVL.

For the CDR3, the DNA is TGTGCCAGCAGCTTAAGGGGCCGGGTGGGCGCAGATACGCAGTATTTT. This gives the protein CASSLRGRVGADTQYF. The V call is TRBV7-3, the J call TRBJ2-3, with D possibly matching TRBD1 (5 bases). Trimming removed 1 base at V and 4 bases at J, with 15 bases between. This CDR3 is 16 amino acids long. The germline V gene has CDR1 SGHTA and CDR2 FQGTGA.

This rearrangement joins TRBV2 to TRBJ2-1; D may match TRBD1 or TRBD2 (5 bases each). Deletions cut 10 bases from V and 3 bases from J, with 19 bases between. Germline assignment: CDR1 SNHLY and CDR2 FYNNEI. This CDR3 has 15 residues. CDR3 DNA: TGTGCCACCAGGCGGAGGACAACTAGCTACAATGAGCAGTTCTTC. Translating gives CATRRRTTSYNEQFF.

The rearrangement links TRBV7-2 to TRBJ1-2; D not resolved. This CDR3 region has 14 residues. Trimming took off 5 bases at V and 4 bases at J, with 14 bases between the two ends. CDR1 is SGHTA, CDR2 FQGNSA, per germline. CDR3 residues: CASSEGLGSYGYTF. Written as DNA, the CDR3 is TGTGCCAGCAGCGAGGGTCTCGGGAGCTATGGCTACACCTTC.

This clone appeared a few times. The rearrangement joins TRBV6-5 to TRBJ1-5, with a possible D match to TRBD1 (5 bases). The CDR3 totals 16 residues. Germline V lookup: CDR1 MNHEY, CDR2 SVGAGI. Trimming left V 4 bases short and J 0 bases short, with 13 bases between. The CDR3 here is CASSSTTVNSNQPQHF. In nucleotides, the CDR3 is TGTGCCAGCAGTTCCACGACAGTCAATAGCAATCAGCCCCAGCATTTT.

The J gene is TRBJ1-2, the V gene TRBV5-1, with a possible D match to TRBD1 (5 bases). V lost 4 bases and J lost 12, with 22 bases in between. Germline CDR1 is SGHRS and CDR2 is YFSETQ. CDR3 size: 14 residues. CDR3 amino acids: CASSDDVTRPGNTF. CDR3 in DNA: TGCGCCAGCAGCGACGACGTCACCAGACCAGGGAACACCTTC.

This chain connects TRBV5-4 to TRBJ2-5; 8 nucleotides align to TRBD2. The CDR3 runs to 15 residues. V lost 5 bases to trimming and J lost 4 bases; unmatched junction nucleotides: 10. Germline-derived CDR1 and CDR2 are SGHNT and YYREEE (reference sequence). CDR3 DNA: TGTGCCAGCAGTCCGACTAGCGTAACGGGAGAGACCCAGTACTTC. The encoded protein is CASSPTSVTGETQYF.

The rearrangement joins TRBV5-1 to TRBJ2-3; 7 bases map to TRBD1. J gave up 4 bases and V 0 bases, and 2 bases lay outside the gene matches. CDR3 length: 14 residues. CDR1 is SGHRS and CDR2 is YFSETQ in the germline V gene. CDR3 bases: TGCGCCAGCAGCTTGGGGGGGACAGCAGATACGCAGTATTTT. It codes for CASSLGGTADTQYF.

The rearrangement links TRBV5-6 to TRBJ2-1; TRBD1 matches 7 bases. The CDR3 contains 14 residues. Trimming cost V 4 bases and J 6 bases; bases outside gene matches: 7. CDR1 and CDR2 (germline): SGHDT, YYEEEE. The CDR3 bases are TGTGCCAGCAGCCCGGAGACAGGGCTCAATGAGCAGTTCTTC. Translated: CASSPETGLNEQFF.

Points on this clone: The junction does not match germline at one end; this may be a read error. The chain employs TRBV6-5 and TRBJ2-7; 7 bases match TRBD1. This CDR3 contains 15 residues. CDR1 and CDR2 (germline): MNHEY, SVGAGI. The CDR3 region is CASSSRQGPPYERYF. For the CDR3, the DNA is TGTGCCAGCAGTAGTAGACAGGGCCCGCCCTACGAGCGGTACTTC.

The chain is built from TRBV11-2 and TRBJ2-3; TRBD1 aligns across 9 bases. The V gene's germline CDR1 is SGHAT and CDR2 FQNNGV. The CDR3 is 16 residues long. With V trimmed by 0 bases and J by 4 bases, 5 bases remained unmatched. CDR3 sequence reads: CASSLEGTGSADTQYF. The CDR3 DNA reads TGTGCCAGCAGCTTAGAAGGGACAGGGTCAGCAGATACGCAGTATTTT.

This chain joins TRBV28 and TRBJ2-3; TRBD2 matches 14 bases. The CDR3 loop spans 16 amino acids. Trimming cost V 5 bases and J 4 bases; bases outside gene matches: 5. In germline, CDR1 is MDHEN, CDR2 SYDVKM. CDR3 protein: CASSMTSGGGPDTQYF. Here the CDR3 DNA reads TGTGCCAGCAGTATGACTAGCGGGGGGGGCCCAGATACGCAGTATTTT.